This T cell receptor (beta chain) comes out of a study of T cells in Graves' hyperthyroidism and ophthalmopathy. Study observations and caveats: Blood also contained most expanded thyroid clonotypes above 0.001.

The blood sample was taken at first hyperthyroidism diagnosis, before any ophthalmopathy symptoms. The table lists this clonotype with many counts. Its target is not known. The CDR3 runs 16 residues. Germline V lookup: CDR1 SGHNT, CDR2 YENEEA. Between the trimmed V and J ends, which lost 0 bases and 5 bases, there was a span of 16 bases. Amplified TCR beta CDR3 regions came from RNA transcripts. The TCR CDR3 first-round RT-PCR relied on the HTBI primer set. MiXCR, applied by TCRdb to the multiplex PCR reads, yields one record per CDR3 protein. The sample has roughly 580,000 distinct CDR3 sequences; approximately 15% are singletons.

The TCR was taken from a woman in her thirties with Graves' hyperthyroidism that later progressed to Graves' ophthalmopathy. Specimen: blood. This chain joins TRBV11-3 and TRBJ1-1, with D tentatively TRBD1 (5 bases). The DNA for the CDR3 is TGTGCCAGCAGCTTAGACTCCCTAGGGTGGGGGACTGAAGCTTTCTTT. Amino acids: CASSLDSLGWGTEAFF.